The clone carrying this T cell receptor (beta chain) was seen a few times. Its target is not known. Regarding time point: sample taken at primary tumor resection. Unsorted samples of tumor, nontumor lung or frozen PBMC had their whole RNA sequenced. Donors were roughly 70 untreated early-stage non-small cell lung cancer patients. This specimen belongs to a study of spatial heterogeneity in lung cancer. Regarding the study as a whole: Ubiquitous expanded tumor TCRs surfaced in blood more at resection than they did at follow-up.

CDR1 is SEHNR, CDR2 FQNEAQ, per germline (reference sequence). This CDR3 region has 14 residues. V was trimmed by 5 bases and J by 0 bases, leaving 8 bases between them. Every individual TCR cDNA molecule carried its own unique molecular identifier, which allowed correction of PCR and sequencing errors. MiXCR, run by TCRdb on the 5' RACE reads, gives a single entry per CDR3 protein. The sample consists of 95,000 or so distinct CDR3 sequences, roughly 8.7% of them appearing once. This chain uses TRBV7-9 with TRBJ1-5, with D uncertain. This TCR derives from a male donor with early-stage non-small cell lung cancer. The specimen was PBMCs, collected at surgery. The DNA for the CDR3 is TGTGCCAGCAGCCCGGACGGTAGCAATCAGCCCCAGCATTTT. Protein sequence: CASSPDGSNQPQHF.